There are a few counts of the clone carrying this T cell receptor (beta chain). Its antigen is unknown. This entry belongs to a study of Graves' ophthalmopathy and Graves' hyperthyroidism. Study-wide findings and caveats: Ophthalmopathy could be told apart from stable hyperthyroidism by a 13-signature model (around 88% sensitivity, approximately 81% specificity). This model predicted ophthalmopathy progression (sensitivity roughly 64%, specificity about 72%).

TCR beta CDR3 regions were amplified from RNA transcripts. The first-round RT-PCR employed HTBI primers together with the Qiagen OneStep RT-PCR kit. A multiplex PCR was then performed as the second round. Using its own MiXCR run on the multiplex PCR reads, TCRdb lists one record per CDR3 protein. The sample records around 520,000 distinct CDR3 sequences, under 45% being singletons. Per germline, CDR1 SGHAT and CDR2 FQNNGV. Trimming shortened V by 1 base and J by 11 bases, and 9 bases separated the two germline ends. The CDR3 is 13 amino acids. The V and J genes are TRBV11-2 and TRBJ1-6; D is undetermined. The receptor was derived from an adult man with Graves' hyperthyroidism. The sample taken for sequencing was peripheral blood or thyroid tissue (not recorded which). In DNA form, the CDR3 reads TGTGCCAGCAGCTTAGCTAGTGACACACCCCTCCACTTT. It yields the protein CASSLASDTPLHF. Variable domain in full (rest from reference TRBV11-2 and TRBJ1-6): EAGVAQSPRYKIIEKRQSVAFWCNPISGHATLYWYQQILGQGPKLLIQFQNNGVVDDSQLPKDRFSAERLKGVDSTLKIQPAKLEDSAVYLCASSLASDTPLHFGNGTRLTVT.